A selection of T cell receptor beta chains follows, all from one sample in a study of OX40 agonist ivuxolimab in advanced cancers. The table came from immunoSEQ multiplex PCR; TCRdb's copy has only in-frame clones and leaves some out. The table has 70,000 to 95,000 clones, 85% to 95% seen once; the top ten hold more than 0.6%. Sequencing used CD4+ or CD8+ T cells sorted from blood, obtained in a trial of the OX40 agonist ivuxolimab. The origin of the receptors is an adult with an advanced solid tumor such as melanoma, head and neck, liver or kidney cancer. Both conserved end residues are part of each CDR3. D genes are given only for firm matches. Only some rows state a clone size, as once, few, many or a class for expanded clones.

j_call clone_size v_call d_call cdr3_nt cdr3_aa
TRBJ2-2 NA TRBV9 NA TGTGCCAGCAGCGTAGCTAGGTCCGGGGAGCTGTTTTTT CASSVARSGELFF
TRBJ2-3 NA TRBV7-2 TRBD2 TGTGCCAGCAGCTTGATCGGGTTAGCGGGAGGTCTTGATACGCAGTATTTT CASSLIGLAGGLDTQYF
TRBJ1-1 once TRBV7-3 NA TGTGCCAGCAGCTTAAAAGGGGGGAGAGGCACTGAAGCTTTCTTT CASSLKGGRGTEAFF
TRBJ2-7 NA TRBV20-1 NA TGCAGTGCTAGCAATGGACGCGAGCAGTACTTC CSASNGREQYF
TRBJ2-7 NA TRBV11-3 NA TGTGCCAGCAGCTTAGAGATCCGGGGCACCTACGAGCAGTACTTC CASSLEIRGTYEQYF
TRBJ1-5 NA TRBV19 NA TGTGCCAGTAGTATCCGGCAGCGGCGGCCCCAGCATTTT CASSIRQRRPQHF
TRBJ2-4 NA TRBV7-8 NA TGTGCCAGCAGCTTAGGGTTACTCGGAAACATTCAGTACTTC CASSLGLLGNIQYF
TRBJ2-1 NA TRBV6-4 NA TGTGCCAGCAGCTTTACAGATAATGAGCAGTTCTTC CASSFTDNEQFF
TRBJ2-7 NA TRBV4-3 TRBD2 TGCGCCAGCAGCCAGGCCGGGACTAGCGGGAGCTACGAGCAGTACTTC CASSQAGTSGSYEQYF
TRBJ2-5 NA TRBV5-1 NA TGCGCCAGCAGCTTGCAACAAGAGACCCAGTACTTC CASSLQQETQYF
TRBJ1-2 NA TRBV11-3 NA TGTGCCAGCAGCTTAGACCCTGCAGGGAGGGATGGCTACACCTTC CASSLDPAGRDGYTF
TRBJ2-1 NA TRBV28 NA TGTGCCAGCAGTCAGCCCCCCACGAGATACAATGAGCAGTTCTTC CASSQPPTRYNEQFF
TRBJ2-1 NA TRBV19 NA TGTGCCAGTAGCCGGGGCATGGCAACAAAGCAGTTCTTC CASSRGMATKQFF
TRBJ2-3 NA TRBV5-1 NA TGCGCCAGCTTCGCCGGAAGTCTTGCAGATACGCAGTATTTT CASFAGSLADTQYF
TRBJ2-2 NA TRBV6-5 NA TGTGCCAGCAGAGGGTTGAACACCGGGGAGCTGTTTTTT CASRGLNTGELFF
TRBJ1-1 NA TRBV5-1 TRBD1 TGCGCCAGCAGCTCGACAGGGGTGCAGAACACTGAAGCTTTCTTT CASSSTGVQNTEAFF
TRBJ2-1 once TRBV19 TRBD2 TGTGCCAGTAGTACCAGCGGGACTAGCGGGAGTACTGGGTACAATGAGCAGTTCTTC CASSTSGTSGSTGYNEQFF
TRBJ2-1 NA TRBV19 NA TGTGCCAGTAGTATAATAGGCAGCGATGAGCAGTTCTTC CASSIIGSDEQFF
TRBJ2-1 NA TRBV5-1 TRBD1 TGCGCCAGCAGCCCGACAGGGGGGGTTTACAATGAGCAGTTCTTC CASSPTGGVYNEQFF
TRBJ1-1 NA TRBV18 NA TGTGCCAGCTCACCACGTCCAGCCTCTTACACTGAAGCTTTCTTT CASSPRPASYTEAFF